The 17 T cell receptor beta chains below come from one sample, sequenced in a study of neurological immune-mediated disorders. TCRdb itself ran the 5' RACE reads through MiXCR, one entry per CDR3 protein. The sample carries more than 40,000 distinct CDR3 sequences, 1.5% to 2% recorded once. The sequenced sample was PBMCs. These receptors were taken from a woman aged 40 to 50 with multiple sclerosis.

Many counts were recorded for this clonotype. Written as DNA, the CDR3 is TGTGCCACCAGGGGGGACAGGGATGGCTACACCTTC. Translated: CATRGDRDGYTF. The chain employs TRBV24-1 and TRBJ1-2, with 9 nucleotides matching TRBD1. The CDR3 sequence is 12 residues long. Germline V lookup: CDR1 KGHDR, CDR2 SFDVKD. V was clipped by 7 bases and J by 6 bases; unmatched bases: 2.

In this sample, this clonotype turned up many times. This chain joins TRBV5-1 and TRBJ1-1; 8 nucleotides line up with TRBD1. The germline gives CDR1 SGHRS, CDR2 YFSETQ. Trimming took 4 bases from V and 5 from J; bases not matched to a gene: 4. The CDR3 is 13 amino acids. CDR3 protein: CASSRTGGTEAFF. CDR3 nucleotides: TGCGCCAGCAGCCGTACAGGGGGGACTGAAGCTTTCTTT.

This clonotype was detected many times. The V gene is TRBV12-3 or TRBV12-4, the J gene TRBJ1-4; D is uncertain. CDR3 length equals 13 residues. With 7 bases removed from V and 0 bases from J, the gap between germline ends came to 6 bases. CDR3 in amino acids: CASKKATNEKLFF. CDR3 bases: TGTGCCAGCAAAAAAGCAACTAATGAAAAACTGTTTTTT.

In this sample, this clonotype turned up many times. The chain has TRBV7-3 and TRBJ1-1, with D uncertain. The CDR3 totals 13 residues. Trimming left V 2 bases short and J 2 bases short, with 6 bases between. From germline, CDR1 is SGHTA and CDR2 FQGTGA. The CDR3 sequence is CASSLGSNTEAFF. The CDR3 DNA reads as TGTGCCAGCAGCTTAGGGAGTAACACTGAAGCTTTCTTT. Combining the CDR3 with reference TRBV7-3 and TRBJ1-1 gives the whole variable domain GAGVSQTPSNKVTEKGKYVELRCDPISGHTALYWYRQSLGQGPEFLIYFQGTGAADDSGLPNDRFFAVRPEGSVSTLKIQRTERGDSAVYLCASSLGSNTEAFFGQGTRLTVV.

This clonotype has ten or more counts. The chain links TRBV5-1 to TRBJ1-5; D may be TRBD1 (5 bases). The CDR3 contains 14 residues. CDR1 and CDR2 from the germline V gene are SGHRS and YFSETQ. Trimming took off 4 bases at V and 6 bases at J, with 14 bases between the two ends. The CDR3 loop is CASSRDGFGQPQHF. CDR3 bases: TGCGCCAGCAGCCGGGACGGATTCGGTCAGCCCCAGCATTTT.

This clonotype was seen many times. Here the CDR3 omits its conserved ending phenylalanine or tryptophan, so a read error is the likely source. It is unclear where the CDR3 begins or ends on the DNA, so no DNA is shown, and the CDR3 is as TCRdb lists it. The chain recombines TRBV20-1 with TRBJ1-1; TRBD1, the D gene given by the table, was not confirmed from the DNA. The length of the CDR3 is 11 amino acids, counting both ends. CDR1 DFQATT and CDR2 SNEGSKA come from the germline V gene (reference sequence). CDR3 amino acids: CSARDPGGNDL.

This clonotype appeared many times. The DNA of the CDR3 is TGTGCCAGCAGCCAAGTCGGGGGGAGCTCCTACGAGCAGTACTTC. Its translation: CASSQVGGSSYEQYF. The rearrangement links TRBV4-2 to TRBJ2-7; 7 bases map to TRBD2. The CDR3 is 15 residues long. The germline CDR1 and CDR2 sequences are LGHNA and YNFKEQ. The junction had 3 bases not matched to a gene; V was cut back by 1 base and J by 0 bases.

There are many counts of this clonotype. The chain is built from TRBV5-6 and TRBJ1-2, with D perhaps TRBD1 (5 bases). Germline values: CDR1 SGHDT, CDR2 YYEEEE. This CDR3 is 14 amino acids long. Trimming took off 2 bases at V and 6 bases at J, with 14 bases between the two ends. As DNA, the CDR3 is TGTGCCAGCAGCTTATATCCAGGGAACCATGGCTACACCTTC. Translated, it gives CASSLYPGNHGYTF.

Only a few counts were recorded for this clonotype. The chain uses TRBV20-1 and TRBJ2-1, with TRBD1 as a possible D gene (6 bases). CDR3 length: 15 amino acids. Deletions cut 5 bases from V and 5 bases from J, with 19 bases between. The germline V gene encodes CDR1 DFQATT and CDR2 SNEGSKA (reference sequence). CDR3 sequence: CSASLPGHFNNEQFF. CDR3 in DNA: TGCAGTGCTTCTCTTCCGGGACATTTCAACAATGAGCAGTTCTTC.

This clonotype was seen at least ten times. The rearrangement links TRBV4-1 to TRBJ1-2, with D unresolved. The CDR3 extends over 14 amino acids. Trimming removed 5 bases at V and 3 bases at J, with 13 bases between. The germline V gene has CDR1 MGHRA and CDR2 YSYEKL. As DNA, the CDR3 is TGCGCCAGCAGCTCCCTCGGGATTTACTATGGCTACACCTTC. Amino acid sequence: CASSSLGIYYGYTF.

This clonotype was recorded at least ten times. The chain employs TRBV9 and TRBJ1-6, with D possibly TRBD1 on 6 matching bases. The germline CDR1 and CDR2 sequences are SGDLS and YYNGEE. The CDR3 totals 14 residues. Trimming removed 2 bases from V and 7 bases from J, with 10 bases in between. The CDR3 coding sequence is TGTGCCAGCAGCGTTGGACAGATGAATTCACCCCTCCACTTT. Translation gives CASSVGQMNSPLHF.

This clonotype was observed at least ten times. The chain combines TRBV12-3 or TRBV12-4 with TRBJ1-2; D perhaps matches TRBD1 (6 bases). The CDR3 totals 13 residues. The V end lost 7 bases, the J end lost 6 bases, and 15 bases lay between the germline ends. In DNA, the CDR3 is TGTGCCAGCATACAGGGAGGAAGGAATGGCTACACCTTC. Translating it yields CASIQGGRNGYTF.

This clonotype was counted at least ten times. J is TRBJ2-7 and V is TRBV20-1, with a possible D match to TRBD2 (6 bases). CDR1 is DFQATT and CDR2 is SNEGSKA in the germline V gene (reference sequence). The V end lost 1 base, the J end lost 4 bases, and 14 bases lay between the germline ends. The CDR3 runs to 14 residues. CDR3 loop: CSARGHGGLYEQYF. In nucleotides, the CDR3 is TGCAGTGCTAGAGGCCACGGGGGACTTTACGAGCAGTACTTC.

This clonotype was seen many times. CDR3 amino acids: CSARQVAREPQHF. The CDR3 nucleotides read TGCAGCGCCAGACAGGTTGCCAGAGAGCCCCAGCATTTT. The V gene is TRBV20-1, the J gene TRBJ1-5, with TRBD1 as a possible D gene (6 bases). CDR1 is DFQATT and CDR2 is SNEGSKA in the germline V gene (reference sequence). The CDR3 has 13 residues.

Ten or more counts support this clonotype. DNA of the CDR3: TGTGCCAGCAGCTTAGTACTAGGGAGAAATGAAGCTTTCTTT. Protein sequence: CASSLVLGRNEAFF. The chain combines TRBV11-2 with TRBJ1-1, with D unclear. CDR1 SGHAT and CDR2 FQNNGV come from the germline V gene. V lost 1 base, J lost 7 bases, and 13 bases lay in between. The CDR3 covers 14 residues.

This clonotype was detected ten times or more. The genes are TRBV24-1 and TRBJ2-1, with 7 bases fitting TRBD2. Germline CDR1 reads KGHDR; CDR2 reads SFDVKD. CDR3 length: 14 amino acids. The V and J ends lost 6 bases and 3 bases, in that order; junction bases with no gene match: 4. In DNA, the CDR3 is TGTGCCACCAGTTCCGGGACTAACTACAATGAGCAGTTCTTC. It translates to CATSSGTNYNEQFF.

This clonotype was picked up many times. The rearrangement joins TRBV20-1 to TRBJ1-3, with D unclear. CDR3 length: 11 residues. V lost 5 bases and J lost 6, with 8 bases in between. Germline V gene sequence: CDR1 DFQATT, CDR2 SNEGSKA (reference sequence). This chain's CDR3 is CSAPGLNTIYF. DNA for the CDR3: TGCAGTGCTCCGGGTCTAAACACCATATATTTT.